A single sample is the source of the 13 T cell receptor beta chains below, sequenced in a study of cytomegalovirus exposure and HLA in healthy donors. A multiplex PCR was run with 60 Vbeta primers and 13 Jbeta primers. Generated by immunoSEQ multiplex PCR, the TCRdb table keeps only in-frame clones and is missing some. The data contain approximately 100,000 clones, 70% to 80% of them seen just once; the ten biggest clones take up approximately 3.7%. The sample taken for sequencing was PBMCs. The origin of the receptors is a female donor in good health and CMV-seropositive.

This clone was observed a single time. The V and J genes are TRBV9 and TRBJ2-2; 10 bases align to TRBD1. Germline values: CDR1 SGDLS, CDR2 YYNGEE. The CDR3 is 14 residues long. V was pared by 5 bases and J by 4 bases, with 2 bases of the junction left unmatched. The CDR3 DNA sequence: TGTGCCAGCAGGAGGACAGGGGGCACCGGGGAGCTGTTTTTT. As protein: CASRRTGGTGELFF.

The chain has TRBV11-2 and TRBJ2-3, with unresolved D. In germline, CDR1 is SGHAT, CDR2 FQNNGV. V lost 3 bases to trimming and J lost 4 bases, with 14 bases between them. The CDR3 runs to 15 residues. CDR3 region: CASSLGAGRSDTQYF. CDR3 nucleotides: TGTGCCAGCAGCTTGGGCGCCGGTCGCTCAGATACGCAGTATTTT.

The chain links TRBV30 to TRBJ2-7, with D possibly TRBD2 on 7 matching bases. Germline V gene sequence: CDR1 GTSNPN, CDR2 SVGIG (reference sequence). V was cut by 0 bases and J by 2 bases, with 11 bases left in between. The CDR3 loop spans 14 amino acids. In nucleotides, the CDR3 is TGTGCCTGGAGTGTAGGGGGGGCTACCTACGAGCAGTACTTC. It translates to CAWSVGGATYEQYF.

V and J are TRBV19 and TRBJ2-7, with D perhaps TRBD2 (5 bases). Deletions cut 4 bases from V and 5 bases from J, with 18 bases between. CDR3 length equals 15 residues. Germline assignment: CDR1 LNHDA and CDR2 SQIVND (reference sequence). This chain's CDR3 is CASSNGFAGTHEQYF. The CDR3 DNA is TGTGCCAGTAGTAACGGGTTCGCGGGTACGCACGAGCAGTACTTC.

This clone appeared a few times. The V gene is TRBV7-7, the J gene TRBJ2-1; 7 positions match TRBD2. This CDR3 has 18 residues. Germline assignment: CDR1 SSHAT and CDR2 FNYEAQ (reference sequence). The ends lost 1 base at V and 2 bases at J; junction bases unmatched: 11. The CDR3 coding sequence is TGTGCCAGCAGCTTAGGAGCAGGACTAGGTGCGGCCTACAATGAGCAGTTCTTC. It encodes CASSLGAGLGAAYNEQFF.

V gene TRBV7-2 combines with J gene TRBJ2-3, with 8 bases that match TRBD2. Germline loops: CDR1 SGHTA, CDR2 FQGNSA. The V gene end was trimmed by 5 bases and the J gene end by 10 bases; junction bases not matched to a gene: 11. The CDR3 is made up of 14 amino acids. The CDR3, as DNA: TGTGCCAGCAGCACCTTTTCGGGAGGGCCGTCGCAGTATTTT. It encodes CASSTFSGGPSQYF.

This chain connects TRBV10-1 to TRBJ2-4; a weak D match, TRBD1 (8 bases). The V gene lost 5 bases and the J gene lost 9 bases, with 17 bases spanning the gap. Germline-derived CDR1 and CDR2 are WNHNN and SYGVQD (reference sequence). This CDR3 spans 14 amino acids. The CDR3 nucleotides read TGCGCCAGCAGTACCCTGGACAGGGAGGGCATTCAGTACTTC. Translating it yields CASSTLDREGIQYF.

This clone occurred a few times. The CDR3 DNA reads as TGTGCCAGCAGTGGACAAGCAGGGGCTAATGAAAAACTGTTTTTT. Amino acid sequence: CASSGQAGANEKLFF. This rearrangement joins TRBV6-4 to TRBJ1-4; maybe TRBD1 (6 bases). Germline V gene sequence: CDR1 MRHNA, CDR2 SNTAGT. Trimming took off 4 bases at V and 3 bases at J, with 12 bases between the two ends. The CDR3 runs 15 residues.

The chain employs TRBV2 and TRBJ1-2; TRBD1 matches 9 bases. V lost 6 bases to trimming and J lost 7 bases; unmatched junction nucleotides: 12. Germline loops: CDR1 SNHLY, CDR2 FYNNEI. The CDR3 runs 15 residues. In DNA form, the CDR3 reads TGTGCCAGCAGGACAGAGGGGACAGGGTTAAGTGGCTACACCTTC. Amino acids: CASRTEGTGLSGYTF.

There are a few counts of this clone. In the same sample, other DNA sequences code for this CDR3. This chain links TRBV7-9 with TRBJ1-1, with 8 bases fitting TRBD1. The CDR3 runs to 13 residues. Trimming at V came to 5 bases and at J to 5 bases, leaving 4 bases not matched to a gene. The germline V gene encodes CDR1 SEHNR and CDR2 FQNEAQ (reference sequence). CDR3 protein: CASSLTGGTEAFF. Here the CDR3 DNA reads TGTGCCAGCAGCCTTACAGGGGGTACTGAAGCTTTCTTT.

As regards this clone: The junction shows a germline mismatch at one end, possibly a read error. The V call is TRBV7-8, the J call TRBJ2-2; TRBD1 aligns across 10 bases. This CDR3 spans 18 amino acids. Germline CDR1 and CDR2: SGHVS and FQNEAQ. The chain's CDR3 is CASSLASWTGGDAGELFF. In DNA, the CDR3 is TGTGCCAGCAGCCTAGCTTCATGGACAGGGGGTGACGCCGGGGAGCTGTTTTTT.

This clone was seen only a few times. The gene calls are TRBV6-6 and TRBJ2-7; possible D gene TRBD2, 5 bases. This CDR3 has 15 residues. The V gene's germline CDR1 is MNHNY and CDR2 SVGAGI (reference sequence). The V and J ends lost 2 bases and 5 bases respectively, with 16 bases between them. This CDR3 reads CASSYGGPHLDEQYF. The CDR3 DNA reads TGTGCCAGCAGTTACGGCGGGCCGCATCTAGACGAGCAGTACTTC.

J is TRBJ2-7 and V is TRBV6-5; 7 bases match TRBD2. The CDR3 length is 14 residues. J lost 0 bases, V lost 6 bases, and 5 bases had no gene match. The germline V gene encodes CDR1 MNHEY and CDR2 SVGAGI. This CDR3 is CASRSGASSYEQYF. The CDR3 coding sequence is TGTGCCAGCAGGAGCGGGGCCAGCTCCTACGAGCAGTACTTC.